These 10 T cell receptor beta chains were sequenced from one sample in a study of T cell repertoires in cytomegalovirus infection. Using its own MiXCR run on the reads, TCRdb lists one record per CDR3 protein. The table records some 110,000 distinct CDR3 sequences, around 30% of them present only once. Their specific antigens are unknown. The material was CD8+ T cells from cultured PBMCs, obtained from culture after CMV antigen stimulation. These receptors originate from a human donor in good health (CMV status not recorded). Some clones in this sample may be carry-over from other donors' samples.

The chain couples TRBV5-6 to TRBJ1-1, with D possibly matching TRBD1 (5 bases). V lost 3 bases to trimming and J lost 3 bases, with 6 bases between them. The CDR3 has 12 amino acids. The germline gives CDR1 SGHDT, CDR2 YYEEEE. The CDR3, as DNA: TGTGCCAGCAGCTCCAGGGACACTGAAGCTTTCTTT. Its protein product is CASSSRDTEAFF.

The rearrangement joins TRBV24-1 to TRBJ2-6; D is undetermined. CDR3 size: 16 residues. The germline V gene has CDR1 KGHDR and CDR2 SFDVKD. Trimming removed 5 bases from V and 0 bases from J, with 10 bases in between. In DNA form, the CDR3 reads TGTGCCACCAGTGCCAGCCAGACCTCTGGGGCCAACGTCCTGACTTTC. Protein product: CATSASQTSGANVLTF.

The J gene is TRBJ1-1, the V gene TRBV7-2; perhaps TRBD1 as D (6 bases). Germline V gene sequence: CDR1 SGHTA, CDR2 FQGNSA. Trimming cost V 5 bases and J 3 bases, with 10 bases left between them. The length of the CDR3 is 13 residues. The DNA of the CDR3 is TGTGCCAGCAGCCAGGACAGTTACACTGAAGCTTTCTTT. Its translation is CASSQDSYTEAFF. Looking up the rest from reference TRBV7-2 and TRBJ1-1 gives the full variable domain: GAGVSQSPSNKVTEKGKDVELRCDPISGHTALYWYRQSLGQGLEFLIYFQGNSAPDKSGLPSDRFSAERTGGSVSTLTIQRTQQEDSAVYLCASSQDSYTEAFFGQGTRLTVV.

This clonotype was observed a handful of times. The genes are TRBV2 and TRBJ2-2; TRBD2 might be the D (5 bases). Trimming stripped 7 bases from V and 1 base from J, with 10 bases between. This CDR3 contains 14 residues. From germline, CDR1 is SNHLY and CDR2 FYNNEI. CDR3 nucleotide sequence: TGTGCCAGCATCCCGGGGATGAACACCGGGGAGCTGTTTTTT. Translating it yields CASIPGMNTGELFF.

This rearrangement joins TRBV5-1 to TRBJ1-1; 7 nucleotides agree with TRBD1. V dropped 4 bases and J dropped 0; count of bases not matched to a gene: 3. This CDR3 is 14 amino acids long. CDR1 SGHRS and CDR2 YFSETQ come from the germline V gene. CDR3 in amino acids: CASSQTGVNTEAFF. The CDR3 DNA reads TGCGCCAGCAGCCAAACAGGGGTGAACACTGAAGCTTTCTTT.

V is TRBV4-1 and J is TRBJ2-3, with a weak D call TRBD2 (7 bases). The germline CDR1 and CDR2 sequences are MGHRA and YSYEKL. The CDR3 length is 16 residues. V was trimmed by 0 bases and J by 6 bases, leaving 16 bases between them. The CDR3 DNA follows: TGCGCCAGCAGCCAAGAAAGGGGGGGGAGCGGCGATACGCAGTATTTT. This codes for CASSQERGGSGDTQYF.

The chain is built from TRBV5-3 and TRBJ2-4; 14 bases line up with TRBD2. TRBV5-3 is reported as an ORF; its role is uncertain. V was pared by 8 bases and J by 0 bases, with 7 bases of the junction left unmatched. This CDR3 is built from 17 residues. The CDR3 region has the DNA TGTGCCAGCAGCCCGGGACTAGCGGGAGTAGCCAAAAACATTCAGTACTTC. As protein: CASSPGLAGVAKNIQYF.

This clonotype was found many times. This rearrangement joins TRBV7-6 to TRBJ2-3, with 8 bases identical to TRBD1. The germline gives CDR1 SGHVS, CDR2 FNYEAQ. The CDR3 is made up of 15 amino acids. Germline trimming cut 1 base from V and 5 bases from J; bases unmatched to any gene: 5. CDR3 loop: CASSLGDRSEDTQYF. Here the CDR3 DNA reads TGTGCCAGCAGCTTAGGGGACAGGAGTGAAGATACGCAGTATTTT.

In regard to this clonotype: This sequence may be a read error, since a much larger clone differs from it by one base. This chain connects TRBV27 to TRBJ1-1, with 7 nucleotides matching TRBD1. The V gene's germline CDR1 is MNHEY and CDR2 SMNVEV (reference sequence). The length of the CDR3 is 16 residues. For the CDR3, the DNA is TGTACCAGCAGATGGAAAGGGGGCGTGAGGAACACTGAAGCTTTCTTT. Translated, it gives CTSRWKGGVRNTEAFF.

This clonotype occurred a few times. The chain is built from TRBV3-1 and TRBJ1-2; possible D gene TRBD1, 5 bases. This CDR3 contains 15 residues. The germline V gene encodes CDR1 LGHDT and CDR2 YNNKEL (reference sequence). V gave up 0 bases and J gave up 8 bases, with 16 bases separating them. CDR3 in amino acids: CASSQESRGGRGYTF. DNA of the CDR3: TGTGCCAGCAGCCAAGAAAGTAGGGGAGGTCGGGGCTACACCTTC.